A selection of T cell receptor beta chains follows, all from one sample in a study of blood T cell repertoires in COVID-19. Libraries were prepared by immunoSEQ multiplex PCR; TCRdb keeps only in-frame clonotypes and omits some of them. The sample shows roughly 220,000 clones, around 83% of them seen only once. The sequenced material came from PBMCs or T cells enriched from blood (not recorded which). Receptor source: a woman aged 40 to 49 who had recovered from COVID-19. Both conserved end residues are part of each CDR3. The D gene is left open where the match is weak. For some rows the clone size is stated as once, few or many, or as a class when expanded; others skip it.

j_gene | abundance | v_gene | d_gene | len | CDR3aa | CDR3nt
TRBJ1-1 | few | TRBV7-9 | . | 14 | CASSNWGGELAAFF | TGTGCCAGCAGCAACTGGGGGGGCGAGTTAGCAGCTTTCTTT
TRBJ1-2 | . | TRBV4-1 | TRBD1 | 16 | CASSQDSGQGASGYTF | TGCGCCAGCAGCCAAGATTCGGGACAGGGGGCGAGCGGCTACACCTTC
TRBJ1-5 | . | TRBV10-3 | . | 15 | CAISEWGRWNQPQHF | TGTGCCATCAGTGAGTGGGGGCGGTGGAATCAGCCCCAGCATTTT
TRBJ1-3 | . | TRBV30 | TRBD1 | 15 | CAFSGQGISGNTIYF | TGTGCCTTTTCGGGACAGGGGATCTCTGGAAACACCATATATTTT
TRBJ1-4 | . | TRBV7-6 | TRBD1 | 17 | CASSPASGQGMNEKLFF | TGTGCCAGCAGCCCAGCCTCGGGACAGGGGATGAATGAAAAACTGTTTTTT
TRBJ1-1 | . | TRBV6-1 | TRBD1 | 16 | CASSEPTGDMNTEAFF | TGTGCCAGCAGTGAACCGACAGGGGATATGAACACTGAAGCTTTCTTT
TRBJ2-5 | . | TRBV7-9 | . | 15 | CASSSTGREQETQYF | TGTGCCAGCAGCTCTACAGGGAGGGAGCAAGAGACCCAGTACTTC
TRBJ1-4 | . | TRBV7-2 | . | 15 | CASSMSGVSNEKLFF | TGTGCCAGCAGCATGTCAGGGGTTAGCAATGAAAAACTGTTTTTT
TRBJ1-1 | . | TRBV10-3 | . | 14 | CAIRTATGGTEAFF | TGTGCCATCAGGACCGCTACGGGGGGGACTGAAGCTTTCTTT
TRBJ2-1 | . | TRBV19 | TRBD2 | 16 | CASSILGTSGRDEQFF | TGTGCCAGTAGTATATTAGGGACTAGCGGGAGAGATGAGCAGTTCTTC
TRBJ2-3 | many | TRBV11-3 | . | 12 | CASSVHTDTQYF | TGTGCCAGCAGCGTACACACAGATACGCAGTATTTT
TRBJ2-3 | . | TRBV11-3 | . | 14 | CASSLGAGTDTQYF | TGTGCCAGCAGCTTAGGGGCTGGCACAGATACGCAGTATTTT
TRBJ1-2 | . | TRBV30 | TRBD1 | 13 | CAWTGDRGYGYTF | TGTGCTTGGACAGGGGACAGGGGCTATGGCTACACCTTC
TRBJ2-3 | . | TRBV5-4 | . | 14 | CASSLGPAPGTQYF | TGTGCCAGCAGCTTGGGGCCAGCTCCGGGTACGCAGTATTTT